This T cell receptor (beta chain) was profiled in a study of blood T cell repertoires in COVID-19. Trimming at V came to 6 bases and at J to 1 base, leaving 10 bases not matched to a gene. Germline CDR1 reads SGHRS; CDR2 reads YFSETQ. This CDR3 has 18 amino acids. This clone has just one count. In the original processing: Amplification of reference gene primers was used by the study to estimate nucleated cell counts. This table comes from immunoSEQ multiplex PCR, and its TCRdb copy is limited to in-frame clones, with some not included. V, J and clone size are taken as reported in that table, and D and trimming were inferred from the DNA itself. Found here are about 120,000 clones, less than 90% of them singletons; the top ten hold about a tenth.

The V call is TRBV5-1, the J call TRBJ2-3; 14 nucleotides line up with TRBD2. Material: peripheral blood. This sequence was found in an elderly man with acute or convalescent COVID-19. The CDR3 DNA reads TGCGCCAGCAAAGGACTAGCGGGAGGTGGTGGAGGCACAGATACGCAGTATTTT. Its translation: CASKGLAGGGGGTDTQYF.